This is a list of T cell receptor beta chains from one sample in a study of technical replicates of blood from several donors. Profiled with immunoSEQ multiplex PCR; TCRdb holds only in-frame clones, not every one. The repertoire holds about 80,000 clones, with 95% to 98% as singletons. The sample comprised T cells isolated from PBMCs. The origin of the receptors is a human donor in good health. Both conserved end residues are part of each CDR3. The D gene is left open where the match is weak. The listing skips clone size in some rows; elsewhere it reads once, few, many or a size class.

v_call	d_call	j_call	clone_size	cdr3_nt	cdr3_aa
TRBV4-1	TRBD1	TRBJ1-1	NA	TGCGCCAGCAGCCAAAACAGGGGTGAAGCTTTCTTT	CASSQNRGEAFF
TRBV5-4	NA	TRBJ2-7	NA	TGTGCCAGCAGCCTGGGTATCGGGAGCTCCTACGAGCAGTACTTC	CASSLGIGSSYEQYF
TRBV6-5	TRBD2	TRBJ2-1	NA	TGTGCCAGCAGTTACGATCCTAGCGGGAGCTACAATGAGCAGTTCTTC	CASSYDPSGSYNEQFF
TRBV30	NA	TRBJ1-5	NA	TGTGCCTGGAGTCTCGGGATTCAGCCCCAGCATTTT	CAWSLGIQPQHF
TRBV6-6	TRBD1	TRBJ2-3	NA	TGTGCCAGCAGATGGGACAGCGATAACACAGATACGCAGTATTTT	CASRWDSDNTDTQYF
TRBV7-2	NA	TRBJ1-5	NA	TGTGCCAGCAGCTTATTCACGTCCGAGCAGCCCCAGCATTTT	CASSLFTSEQPQHF
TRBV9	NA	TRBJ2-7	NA	TGTGCCAGCAGCGTCCTAGAGGGAGTCCCGGCCGAGCAGTACTTC	CASSVLEGVPAEQYF
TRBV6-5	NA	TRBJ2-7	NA	TGTGCCAGCAGTTCCGGACTGAACTACGAGCAGTACTTC	CASSSGLNYEQYF
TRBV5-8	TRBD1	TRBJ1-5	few	TGTGCCAGCAGCAACTTAGACAGGGGCTATAGCAATCAGCCCCAGCATTTT	CASSNLDRGYSNQPQHF
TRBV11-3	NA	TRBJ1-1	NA	TGTGCCAGCAGCTTATTATCCCCCAGCGTCTGGATTTCTGAAGCTTTCTTT	CASSLLSPSVWISEAFF
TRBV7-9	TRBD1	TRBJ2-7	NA	TGTGCCAGCAGCCGGACAGGGGGCTCCTACGAGCAGTACTTC	CASSRTGGSYEQYF
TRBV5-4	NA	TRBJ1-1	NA	TGTGCCAGCAGCTTGGCCGGTAGAGGGGCAGGGGTTTCCACTGAAGCTTTCTTT	CASSLAGRGAGVSTEAFF
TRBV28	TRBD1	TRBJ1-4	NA	TGTGCCAGCAGTCCCTGGACAGGGAGTAATGAAAAACTGTTTTTT	CASSPWTGSNEKLFF
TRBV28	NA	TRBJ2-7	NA	TGTGCCAGCACCTCTCCGACTAGTTCCTACGAGCAGTACTTC	CASTSPTSSYEQYF
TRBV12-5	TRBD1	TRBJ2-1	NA	TGTGCTAGTGGCCCCGGGACAGGCATATATGATGAGCAGTTCTTC	CASGPGTGIYDEQFF
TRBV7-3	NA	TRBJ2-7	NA	TGTGCCAGCAGCTTCAACGGGGGAAGAGGCGAGCAGTACTTC	CASSFNGGRGEQYF
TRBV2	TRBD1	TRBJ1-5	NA	TGTGCCAGCGGGGGACAGGGGGGCAATCAGCCCCAGCATTTT	CASGGQGGNQPQHF
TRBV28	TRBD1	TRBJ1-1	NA	TGTGCCAGCAGCTCAGGGGGTCGGACTGAAGCTTTCTTT	CASSSGGRTEAFF
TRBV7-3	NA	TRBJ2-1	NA	TGTGCCAGCAGCCCTACTCTCTCCTACAATGAGCAGTTCTTC	CASSPTLSYNEQFF
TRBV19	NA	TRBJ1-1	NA	TGTGCCAGTAGTATAGGGGGGAGGGGCACTGAAGCTTTCTTT	CASSIGGRGTEAFF